This TCR beta chain was sequenced in a study of T cell responses to AZD1222 COVID-19 vaccine. The protocol was immunoSEQ multiplex PCR, while the TCRdb copy is restricted to in-frame clones and leaves out a portion. Altogether about 150,000 clones are present, about 86% being singletons, with the ten largest covering less than 6%. The V gene's germline CDR1 is MDHEN and CDR2 SYDVKM. The CDR3 covers 14 residues. V dropped 7 bases and J dropped 8; count of bases not matched to a gene: 9. The rearrangement uses TRBV28 and TRBJ2-4; TRBD1 matches 9 bases. This TCR derives from an adult who received the AZD1222 COVID-19 vaccine. The sample consisted of peripheral blood, taken 28 days after the second AZD1222 dose. The DNA of the CDR3 is TGTGCCAGCATCGGACAGGGGTCTTTGGACATTCAGTACTTC. It translates to CASIGQGSLDIQYF.